This T cell receptor beta chain was recorded in a study of Graves' ophthalmopathy and Graves' hyperthyroidism. Study background: Peripheral blood samples were taken at initial diagnosis, before any treatment.

CDR1 is MNHEY and CDR2 is SVGAGI in the germline V gene. The trim removed 5 bases at V and 4 bases at J, leaving 5 bases unmatched. The CDR3 runs 14 residues. TCR beta CDR3 amplification used RNA transcripts. Second-round multiplex PCR came after first-round RT-PCR with HTBI primers. TCRdb reanalysed the multiplex PCR reads using MiXCR and keeps one entry per CDR3 protein. The sample gives about 700,000 distinct CDR3 sequences, around 40% of which show up once; roughly 45% is in the top ten. This clonotype occurred a few times. Its antigen is as yet unknown. Study results and limitations: In blood, most expanded thyroid clonotypes above 0.001 frequency were also detected.

The PBMCs used were ones drawn from 10 ml of fresh peripheral blood. The chain carries TRBV6-5 and TRBJ1-2, with 9 bases fitting TRBD1. Sequencing was carried out using peripheral blood. This sequence originates from an adult man with Graves' ophthalmopathy. The CDR3 DNA reads TGTGCCAGCAGTGACTGGGGACAGGGCTATGGCTACACCTTC. Its translation is CASSDWGQGYGYTF.